The source of this T cell receptor (beta chain) is a study of shared clonotypes between healthy human individuals (dated by TCRdb to 2020 to 2021). In terms of the full investigation: The cohort included three men and two women between 18 and 49 years of age. Leukapheresis yielded between about 0.9 and 8.9 billion PBMCs per donor. For each donor, CD4 naive and CD4 memory were each given three plates, CD8 naive was given two plates, and CD8 memory was given one plate. Libraries were prepared and TCR repertoires were sequenced by different laboratories using diverse techniques, in order to increase sequencing depth and limit assay-specific biases. To estimate repertoire size and how much clonotype sharing occurs between individuals, the study deeply sequenced the blood TCR repertoires of roughly 5 healthy adults. Here is what the overall study found, with its caveats: Rarefaction of sorted-subset datasets indicated incomplete sequencing despite the large sequencing depth. Sampling was limited to blood, and TCR repertoires in tissue likely differ from TCR repertoires in blood. Estimated clonotype richness was generally larger for naive than for memory subsets. When a handful of donors were compared, the shared fraction of clonotypes was approximately 5% for naive CD4, 3.5% for naive CD8, 2% to 2.5% for memory CD4, and roughly 0.4% for memory CD8. Pairwise subsampling indicated that sequencing depth was expected to affect the degree of clonotype sharing among donors. Because the study included only a small number of donors, the genetic and exposure-history diversity represented was limited. Compared with non-shared clonotypes, clonotypes shared by all four sorted-subset donors had higher generation probabilities.

TCR CDR3 regions were amplified from genomic DNA by multiplex PCR using the deep immunoSEQ assay. For each cell subset, the extracted genomic DNA was distributed evenly across all wells of several immunoSEQ 96-well plates, and each plate served as one replicate. Each replicate PCR for sorted subsets received about 0.2 ug genomic DNA, equal to around 32,000 T cell genomes. Purified libraries were measured with a Qubit 3.0 fluorometer, size-checked on a Bioanalyzer 2100, and measured again with the KAPA Library Quantification kit. A separate single-read 150-cycle Illumina NextSeq 550 flow cell was used to sequence each immunoSEQ 96-well plate. Per the authors' processing: Because only junctional sequences without quality scores were contained in the immunoSEQ output, filtering matching that applied to full-length reads could not be performed. Sequences were annotated with PyIR, a Python wrapper for IgBLAST v1.9, using IMGT germline references to assign V/J genes and CDR3. Reads with weak V/J assignments (E-value above 1e-6), missing CDR3, stop codons, out-of-frame junctions, or ambiguous translated residues were removed. V3J clonotypes were defined as sequences sharing the same inferred V gene, J gene, and CDR3 amino acid sequence. Percentage overlap between repertoires was calculated by dividing the number of shared unique clonotypes by the size of the smaller repertoire. Repertoire richness was assessed with RTK rarefaction, the Chao1 estimator, and Recon v2.1 estimates of unobserved clonotypes. For all TCRbeta clonotypes obtained by the gDNA method from a few donors, generation probabilities were computed with OLGA. Not all clones reach the TCRdb copy of this immuneACCESS table, which keeps in-frame sequences only. Checked studies attribute under half of the gap to unresolved V genes and leave the rest unexplained. That table is the source of V, J and clone size, and D and trimming were worked out from the DNA. Present in this sample are about 2 million clones, approximately 94% of which were seen just once. The ten largest clones represent about 1.1% of the sample.

Concerning this clone itself: This clone's antigen is unknown. No base qualities exist here, and no much larger clone lies one base off it. The identical CDR3 is also encoded by other nucleotide sequences in the sample.

CD8 naive samples were CD45RO-negative cells positively selected for CCR7, giving a CD45RA+CCR7+ population that excluded TemRA cells. The donors were healthy, HIV-negative adults who had no recently reported acute infections or vaccinations. Only Caucasian adults living in Nashville, Tennessee, USA were represented among the donors. After blood collection by leukapheresis, PBMCs were isolated using Ficoll-Histopaque density gradient centrifugation and then cryopreserved in the vapor phase of liquid nitrogen. Purity and quantity of every magnetically sorted T cell population were checked by analytical flow cytometry. Genomic DNA was isolated from every sorted fraction and measured by UV absorbance on a Nanodrop 2000c. Based on the germline V gene, the CDR1 and CDR2 sequences are SGDLS and YYNGEE. At the junction V is shortened by 0 bases and J by 3 bases, with 10 bases in between. The CDR3 contains 15 residues, cysteine and phenylalanine counted. Only CDR3 DNA remains: 45 bases, in frame from the first base.

Sequenced material: naive CD8+ T cells sorted from blood. The cell subset or site label for this specimen denotes: CD45RA+CCR7+. The chain employs TRBV9 and TRBJ2-1; the D element could tentatively be TRBD1 or TRBD2, as 5 bases agree for each. This TCR was recovered from a man in his late teens or twenties in good health. The sequence in DNA is TGTGCCAGCAGCGTAGCTGGGACCAACTACAATGAGCAGTTCTTC. This encodes CASSVAGTNYNEQFF.